These 23 T cell receptor beta chains came from one sample sequenced in a study of cytomegalovirus exposure and HLA in healthy donors. Produced via immunoSEQ multiplex PCR; TCRdb's table is partial and in-frame only. The repertoire holds about 150,000 clones, approximately 89% seen once, with roughly 0.7% in the top ten. Sequencing was performed on PBMCs. All receptors come from a man younger than 35 in good health and CMV-seronegative.

V is TRBV5-4 and J is TRBJ2-5; perhaps TRBD2 as D (6 bases). The CDR3 is 12 amino acids. CDR1 is SGHNT and CDR2 is YYREEE in the germline V gene (reference sequence). As DNA, the CDR3 is TGTGGCTGCGGGTGGGAGGAAGAGACCCAGTACTTC. This translates into CGCGWEEETQYF.

The chain combines TRBV30 with TRBJ2-3, with TRBD1 as a possible D gene (6 bases). Germline loops: CDR1 GTSNPN, CDR2 SVGIG (reference sequence). The V end was cut by 3 bases, the J end by 4 bases, with 14 bases between. This CDR3 spans 14 amino acids. Written as DNA, the CDR3 is TGTGCCTGGAGCGACAGGAATGGGGCAGATACGCAGTATTTT. Translated: CAWSDRNGADTQYF.

This clone has only a few counts. This chain links TRBV10-3 with TRBJ1-3; 9 nucleotides line up with TRBD1. Germline CDR1 ENHRY, CDR2 SYGVKD. With V trimmed by 6 bases and J by 0 bases, 6 bases remained unmatched. The CDR3 is 16 residues long. The CDR3 protein is CAIRDRGLFSGNTIYF. In nucleotides, the CDR3 is TGTGCCATCAGGGACAGGGGACTCTTCTCTGGAAACACCATATATTTT.

The chain has TRBV27 and TRBJ1-2, with 8 bases lining up with TRBD1. Germline V gene lookup returns CDR1 MNHEY and CDR2 SMNVEV (reference sequence). Trimming at V came to 3 bases and at J to 5 bases, leaving 5 bases not matched to a gene. The CDR3 covers 14 residues. The CDR3 bases are TGTGCCAGCAGTTTGTACAGGGGGGAATATGGCTACACCTTC. Residues: CASSLYRGEYGYTF.

This chain joins TRBV7-6 and TRBJ2-7; 8 bases match TRBD1. The CDR3 is 17 residues long. The V segment lost 5 bases and the J segment 3 bases; nucleotides outside the gene matches: 15. Looked up from germline, CDR1 is SGHVS and CDR2 is FNYEAQ. CDR3 nucleotides: TGTGCCAGCAGCCGCCCCGGGTTGACAGGGGAAAACTACGAGCAGTACTTC. It yields the protein CASSRPGLTGENYEQYF.

Comments on this clone: One junction end does not reproduce the germline sequence, and a read error may be involved. The chain is built from TRBV4-3 and TRBJ2-4; tentatively, D is TRBD2 (5 bases). Germline values: CDR1 LGHNA, CDR2 YSLEER. This CDR3 has 15 amino acids. This chain's CDR3 is CASRHSLTTKNIQYF. CDR3 bases: TGCGCCAGCCGCCATTCTTTGACTACCAAAAACATTCAGTACTTC.

The chain uses TRBV4-3 and TRBJ2-1, with 8 bases that match TRBD2. CDR1 is LGHNA, CDR2 YSLEER, per germline. The CDR3 has 15 amino acids. Trimming at V came to 1 base and at J to 3 bases, leaving 2 bases not matched to a gene. CDR3 DNA: TGCGCCAGCAGCCAAGGACTAGCGATCTACAATGAGCAGTTCTTC. Translated: CASSQGLAIYNEQFF.

V and J are TRBV6-1 and TRBJ2-5; 8 nucleotides match TRBD2. CDR3 length equals 12 residues. V gave up 7 bases and J gave up 5 bases; unmatched junction bases: 3. Germline V gene sequence: CDR1 MNHNS, CDR2 SASEGT. The CDR3 spells CASTGGDETQYF. The CDR3 coding sequence is TGTGCCAGCACGGGGGGGGACGAGACCCAGTACTTC.

The V gene is TRBV7-9, the J gene TRBJ2-4; 11 nucleotides match TRBD1. The CDR3 spans 16 residues. V dropped 5 bases and J dropped 2; count of bases not matched to a gene: 5. Per the germline V gene, CDR1 is SEHNR and CDR2 is FQNEAQ (reference sequence). This chain's CDR3 is CASSTGTGGTKNIQYF. The CDR3 coding sequence is TGTGCCAGCAGCACCGGGACAGGGGGGACCAAAAACATTCAGTACTTC.

The V gene is TRBV27, the J gene TRBJ2-5; D is possibly TRBD2 (7 bases). The CDR3 has 14 residues. Deletions cut 2 bases from V and 4 bases from J, with 11 bases between. Germline values: CDR1 MNHEY, CDR2 SMNVEV (reference sequence). This CDR3 reads CASSLVGGRETQYF. The CDR3 nucleotides read TGTGCCAGCAGTTTAGTCGGGGGGCGAGAGACCCAGTACTTC.

In its sample, this clone was seen once. This rearrangement joins TRBV12-2 to TRBJ2-7; the D call in the table, TRBD1, was not verified against the DNA. TRBV12-2 is listed as a pseudogene. The CDR3 is 16 amino acids. The CDR3 is CASRLFRAATGAEQYV. In DNA, the CDR3 is TGTGCAAGTCGCTTATTTCGTGCCGCGACAGGGGCCGAGCAGTACGTC.

This chain joins TRBV9 and TRBJ2-1; TRBD1 matches 7 bases. J lost 2 bases, V lost 0 bases, and 5 bases had no gene match. The CDR3 contains 16 residues. Germline CDR1 reads SGDLS; CDR2 reads YYNGEE. The CDR3, as DNA: TGTGCCAGCAGCGTAGATGAGGGGGCGCCCTACAATGAGCAGTTCTTC. This codes for CASSVDEGAPYNEQFF.

This chain uses TRBV7-6 with TRBJ2-5; 10 nucleotides match TRBD2. Germline V lookup: CDR1 SGHVS, CDR2 FNYEAQ. V gave up 5 bases and J gave up 4 bases; unmatched junction bases: 10. CDR3 size: 16 residues. Here the CDR3 DNA reads TGTGCCAGCAGCATCAAAGCGGGAGGGCCCGGAGAGACCCAGTACTTC. This codes for CASSIKAGGPGETQYF.

The V call is TRBV30, the J call TRBJ1-6; D not certain. The CDR3 totals 14 residues. Germline V gives CDR1 GTSNPN, CDR2 SVGIG (reference sequence). The germline V and J ends were trimmed by 4 bases and 3 bases, with 10 bases remaining between them. The CDR3 coding sequence is TGTGCCTGGATGAATAGAGGCTATAATTCACCCCTCCACTTT. This translates into CAWMNRGYNSPLHF.

This clone was detected only a few times. This chain joins TRBV30 and TRBJ2-7, with TRBD2 as a possible D gene (5 bases). The CDR3 length is 14 residues. Trimming removed 2 bases from V and 4 bases from J, with 15 bases in between. Germline V gives CDR1 GTSNPN, CDR2 SVGIG (reference sequence). CDR3 nucleotide sequence: TGTGCCTGGAGTAGGTGGGGAGTAATGTACGAGCAGTACTTC. This gives the protein CAWSRWGVMYEQYF.

The J gene is TRBJ2-1, the V gene TRBV4-2; D gene ambiguous. The germline V gene encodes CDR1 LGHNA and CDR2 YNFKEQ. Trimming took off 1 base at V and 6 bases at J, with 7 bases between the two ends. This CDR3 is built from 13 residues. The CDR3 spells CASSQVRGNEQFF. CDR3 DNA: TGTGCCAGCAGCCAAGTTCGCGGCAATGAGCAGTTCTTC.

The chain is built from TRBV19 and TRBJ2-2, with D possibly matching TRBD1 (6 bases). Germline V gene data show CDR1 as LNHDA and CDR2 as SQIVND (reference sequence). The germline V and J ends were trimmed by 5 bases and 6 bases, with 10 bases remaining between them. The CDR3 length is 13 residues. The CDR3, as DNA: TGTGCCAGTAGTCCCAGGGGTGCCGGGGAGCTGTTTTTT. Translation: CASSPRGAGELFF. Full variable domain (outside the CDR3, taken from reference TRBV19 and TRBJ2-2): DGGITQSPKYLFRKEGQNVTLSCEQNLNHDAMYWYRQDPGQGLRLIYYSQIVNDFQKGDIAEGYSVSREKKESFPLTVTSAQKNPTAFYLCASSPRGAGELFFGEGSRLTVL.

The chain links TRBV11-3 to TRBJ2-7; D not certain. From germline, CDR1 is SGHNT and CDR2 YENEEA. This CDR3 comprises 15 residues. Trimming pared 1 base from V and 0 bases from J, leaving 10 bases between. The DNA for the CDR3 is TGTGCCAGCAGCTTAGGTCTCGGGTCCTCCTACGAGCAGTACGTC. Protein product: CASSLGLGSSYEQYV.

The rearrangement links TRBV7-3 to TRBJ1-1, with TRBD1 identical over 7 bases. Per germline, CDR1 SGHTA and CDR2 FQGTGA. The J segment lost 7 bases and the V segment lost 0 bases, leaving 8 bases of the junction unmatched. The CDR3 is made up of 15 amino acids. The CDR3 loop reads CASSLTGGPKGEAFF. DNA of the CDR3: TGTGCCAGCAGCTTAACAGGGGGCCCGAAGGGTGAAGCTTTCTTT.

The chain joins TRBV30 to TRBJ2-1, with 9 bases identical to TRBD2. J gave up 8 bases and V 1 base, and 3 bases lay outside the gene matches. Germline V gives CDR1 GTSNPN, CDR2 SVGIG (reference sequence). The length of the CDR3 is 13 residues. The CDR3 DNA is TGTGCCTGGAGTGGCGGGGGGGCCGATGAGCAGTTCTTC. It translates to CAWSGGGADEQFF.

The chain couples TRBV4-3 to TRBJ2-6, with D unresolved. The CDR3 sequence is 15 residues long. Trimming took off 1 base at V and 0 bases at J, with 4 bases between the two ends. Germline V CDR1 and CDR2: LGHNA, YSLEER. The CDR3 is CASSQAGSGANVLTF. CDR3 DNA: TGCGCCAGCAGCCAAGCAGGCTCTGGGGCCAACGTCCTGACTTTC.

This rearrangement joins TRBV14 to TRBJ2-7; 11 positions agree with TRBD2. This CDR3 has 15 amino acids. The ends lost 5 bases at V and 3 bases at J; junction bases unmatched: 6. Germline V gene lookup returns CDR1 SGHDN and CDR2 FVKESK. CDR3 DNA: TGTGCCAGCAGCGTACGACTAGCGGGGAACTACGAGCAGTACTTC. It specifies CASSVRLAGNYEQYF.

The chain uses TRBV9 and TRBJ1-1, with D possibly being TRBD1 (6 bases). This CDR3 comprises 14 residues. Trimming shortened V by 5 bases and J by 0 bases, and 11 bases separated the two germline ends. CDR1 is SGDLS and CDR2 is YYNGEE in the germline V gene. The CDR3 bases are TGTGCCAGCAGTTTCGGGGGGCTGAACACTGAAGCTTTCTTT. It codes for CASSFGGLNTEAFF.